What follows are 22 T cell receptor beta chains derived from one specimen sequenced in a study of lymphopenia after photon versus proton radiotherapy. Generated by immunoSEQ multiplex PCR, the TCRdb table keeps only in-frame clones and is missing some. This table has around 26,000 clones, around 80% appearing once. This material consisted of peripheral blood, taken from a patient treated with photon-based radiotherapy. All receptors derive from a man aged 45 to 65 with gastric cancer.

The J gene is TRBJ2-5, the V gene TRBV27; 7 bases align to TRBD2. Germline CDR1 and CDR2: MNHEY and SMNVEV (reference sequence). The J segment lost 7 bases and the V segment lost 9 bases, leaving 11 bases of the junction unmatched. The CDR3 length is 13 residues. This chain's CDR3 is CARSLGLGGTQYF. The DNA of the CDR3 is TGTGCCAGGAGCCTTGGACTAGGAGGGACCCAGTACTTC.

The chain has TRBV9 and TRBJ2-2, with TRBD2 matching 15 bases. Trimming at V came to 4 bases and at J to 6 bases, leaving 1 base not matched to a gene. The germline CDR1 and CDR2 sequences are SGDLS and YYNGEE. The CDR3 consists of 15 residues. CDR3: CASSRTSGGAGELFF. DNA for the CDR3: TGTGCCAGCAGCCGGACTAGCGGGGGGGCCGGGGAGCTGTTTTTT.

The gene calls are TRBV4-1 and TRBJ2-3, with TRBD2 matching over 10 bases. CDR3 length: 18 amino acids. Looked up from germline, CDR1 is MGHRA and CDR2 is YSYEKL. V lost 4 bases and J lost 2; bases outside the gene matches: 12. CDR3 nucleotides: TGCGCCAGCAGCCGATTGGGGAGCGGGGGGGTGTTCACAGATACGCAGTATTTT. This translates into CASSRLGSGGVFTDTQYF.

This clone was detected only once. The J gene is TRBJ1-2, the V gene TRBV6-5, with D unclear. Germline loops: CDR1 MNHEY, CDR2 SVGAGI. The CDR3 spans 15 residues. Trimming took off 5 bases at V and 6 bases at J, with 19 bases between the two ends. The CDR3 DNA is TGTGCCAGCAGTCCTCAAGAGAAGCTGAGTGATGGCTACACCTTC. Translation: CASSPQEKLSDGYTF.

The CDR3 here is CASGLVVAGVGHEQFF. The CDR3 DNA is TGTGCTAGTGGTTTGGTAGTGGCAGGGGTAGGCCATGAGCAGTTCTTC. The chain joins TRBV12-5 to TRBJ2-1; weak D call: TRBD1 (6 bases). Germline CDR1 LGHNT, CDR2 FRNRAP. The V end lost 0 bases, the J end lost 8 bases, and 17 bases lay between the germline ends. The CDR3 covers 16 residues.

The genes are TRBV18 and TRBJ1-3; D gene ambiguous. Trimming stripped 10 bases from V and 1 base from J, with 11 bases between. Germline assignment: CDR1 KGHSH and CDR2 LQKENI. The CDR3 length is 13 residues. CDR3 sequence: CATLQASGNTIYF. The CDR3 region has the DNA TGTGCCACTCTTCAGGCATCTGGAAACACCATATATTTT.

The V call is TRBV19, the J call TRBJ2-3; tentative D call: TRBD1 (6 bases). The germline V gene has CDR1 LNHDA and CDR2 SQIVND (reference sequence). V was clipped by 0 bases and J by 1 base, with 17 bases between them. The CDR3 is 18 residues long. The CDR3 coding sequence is TGTGCCAGTAGTATAGATCCCTTCGCCGCAGGGGGCACAGATACGCAGTATTTT. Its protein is CASSIDPFAAGGTDTQYF.

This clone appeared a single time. CDR3 protein: CASSPLPGFEQYV. DNA of the CDR3: TGTGCCAGCTCACCCCTCCCAGGGTTCGAGCAGTACGTC. The chain is built from TRBV18 and TRBJ2-7; a weak D match, TRBD1 (5 bases). Germline values: CDR1 KGHSH, CDR2 LQKENI. Trimming pared 3 bases from V and 6 bases from J, leaving 12 bases between. The CDR3 runs to 13 residues.

The CDR3 region has the DNA TGTGCCAGCAGCTTACCGGACAGGGGGCCAGGAAACACCATATATTTT. Translation: CASSLPDRGPGNTIYF. The chain recombines TRBV5-6 with TRBJ1-3, with TRBD1 matching over 11 bases. Trimming took 2 bases from V and 4 from J; bases not matched to a gene: 5. Germline V lookup: CDR1 SGHDT, CDR2 YYEEEE. This CDR3 spans 16 amino acids.

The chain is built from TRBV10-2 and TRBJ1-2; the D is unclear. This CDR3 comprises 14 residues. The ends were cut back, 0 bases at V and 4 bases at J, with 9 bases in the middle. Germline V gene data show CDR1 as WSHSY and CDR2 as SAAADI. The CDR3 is CASSESTGTYGYTF. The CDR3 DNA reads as TGCGCCAGCAGTGAGTCGACGGGAACCTATGGCTACACCTTC.

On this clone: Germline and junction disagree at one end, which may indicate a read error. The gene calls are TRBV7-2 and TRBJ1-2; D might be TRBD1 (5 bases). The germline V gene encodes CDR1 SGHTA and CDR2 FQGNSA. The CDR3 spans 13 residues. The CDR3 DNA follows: TGTGCCAGCAGCATAGCTGGGGGCTATGGCTACACCTTC. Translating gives CASSIAGGYGYTF.

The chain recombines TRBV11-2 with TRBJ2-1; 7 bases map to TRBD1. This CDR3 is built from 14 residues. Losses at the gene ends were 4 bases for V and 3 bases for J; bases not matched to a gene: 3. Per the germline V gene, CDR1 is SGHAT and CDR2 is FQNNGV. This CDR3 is CASSYGTVYNEQFF. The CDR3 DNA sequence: TGTGCCAGCAGCTATGGGACAGTCTACAATGAGCAGTTCTTC.

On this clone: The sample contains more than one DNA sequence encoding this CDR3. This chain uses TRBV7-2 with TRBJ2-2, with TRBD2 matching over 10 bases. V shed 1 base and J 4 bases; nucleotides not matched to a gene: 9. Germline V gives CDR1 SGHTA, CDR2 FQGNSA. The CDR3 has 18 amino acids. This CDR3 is CASSLDPAGGSSTGELFF. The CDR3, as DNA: TGTGCCAGCAGCTTAGATCCAGCGGGGGGGTCAAGCACCGGGGAGCTGTTTTTT.

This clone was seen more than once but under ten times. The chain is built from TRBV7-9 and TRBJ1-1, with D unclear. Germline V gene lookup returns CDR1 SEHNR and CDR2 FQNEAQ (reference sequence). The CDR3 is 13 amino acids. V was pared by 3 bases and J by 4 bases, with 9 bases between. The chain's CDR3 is CASSLEQTTEAFF. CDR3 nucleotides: TGTGCCAGCAGCTTGGAACAGACCACTGAAGCTTTCTTT.

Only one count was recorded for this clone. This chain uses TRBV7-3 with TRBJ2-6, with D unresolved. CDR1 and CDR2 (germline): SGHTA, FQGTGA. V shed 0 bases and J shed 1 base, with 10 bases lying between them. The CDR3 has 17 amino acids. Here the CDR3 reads CASSLTSGRSGANVLTF. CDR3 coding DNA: TGTGCCAGCAGCTTAACTTCGGGCCGATCTGGGGCCAACGTCCTGACTTTC.

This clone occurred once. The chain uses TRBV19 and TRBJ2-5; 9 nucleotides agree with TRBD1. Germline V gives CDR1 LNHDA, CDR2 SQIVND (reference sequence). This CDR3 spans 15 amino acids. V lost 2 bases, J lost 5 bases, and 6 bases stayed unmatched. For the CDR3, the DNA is TGTGCCAGTAGTATACCCGGACAGGGGATCGAGACCCAGTACTTC. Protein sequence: CASSIPGQGIETQYF.

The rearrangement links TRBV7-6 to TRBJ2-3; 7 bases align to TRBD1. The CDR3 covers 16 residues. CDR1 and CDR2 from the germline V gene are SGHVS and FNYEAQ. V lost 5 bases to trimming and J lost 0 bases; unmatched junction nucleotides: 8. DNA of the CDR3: TGTGCCAGCAGCGTCAGGGGGACCTCTAGCACAGATACGCAGTATTTT. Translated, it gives CASSVRGTSSTDTQYF. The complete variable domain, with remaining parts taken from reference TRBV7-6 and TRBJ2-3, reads GAGVSQSPRYKVTKRGQDVALRCDPISGHVSLYWYRQALGQGPEFLTYFNYEAQQDKSGLPNDRFSAERPEGSISTLTIQRTEQRDSAMYRCASSVRGTSSTDTQYFGPGTRLTVL.

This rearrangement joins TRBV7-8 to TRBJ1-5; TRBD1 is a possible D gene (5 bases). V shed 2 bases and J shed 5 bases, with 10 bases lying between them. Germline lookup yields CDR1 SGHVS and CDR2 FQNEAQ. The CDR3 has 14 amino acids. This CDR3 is CASSLMQGDQPQHF. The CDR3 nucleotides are TGTGCCAGCAGCTTAATGCAGGGCGATCAGCCCCAGCATTTT.

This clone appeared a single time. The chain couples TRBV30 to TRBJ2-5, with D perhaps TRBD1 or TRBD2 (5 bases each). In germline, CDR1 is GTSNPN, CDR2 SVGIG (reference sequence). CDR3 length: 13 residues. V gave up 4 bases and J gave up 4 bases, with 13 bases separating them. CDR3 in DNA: TGTGCCTGGACGGGACCTCGATTAGAGACCCAGTACTTC. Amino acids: CAWTGPRLETQYF.

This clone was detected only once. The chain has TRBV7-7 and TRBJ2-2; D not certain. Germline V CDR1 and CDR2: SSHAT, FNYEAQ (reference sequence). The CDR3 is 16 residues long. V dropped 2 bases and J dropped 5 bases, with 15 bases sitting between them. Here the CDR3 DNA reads TGTGCCAGCAGCTTAAACCCTGCTCTTGGGACCGGGGAGCTGTTTTTT. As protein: CASSLNPALGTGELFF.

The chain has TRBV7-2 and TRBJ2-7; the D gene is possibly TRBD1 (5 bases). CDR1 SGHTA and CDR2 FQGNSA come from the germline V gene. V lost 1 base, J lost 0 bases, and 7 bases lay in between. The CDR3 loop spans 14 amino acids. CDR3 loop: CASSLGGASYEQYF. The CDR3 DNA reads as TGTGCCAGCAGCTTAGGTGGGGCCTCCTACGAGCAGTACTTC.

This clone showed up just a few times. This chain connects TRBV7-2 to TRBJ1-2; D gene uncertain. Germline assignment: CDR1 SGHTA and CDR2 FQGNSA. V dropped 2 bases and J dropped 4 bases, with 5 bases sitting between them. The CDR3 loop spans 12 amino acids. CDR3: CASSLSSYGYTF. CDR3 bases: TGTGCCAGCAGCTTATCGAGCTATGGCTACACCTTC.